This T cell receptor (beta chain) derives from a study of shared clonotypes between healthy human individuals. Study results and limitations: Clonotypes which were not shared had lower generation probabilities than clonotypes that all four donors shared.

For this clone: Antigen: not known.

Those who donated, Caucasian adults without exception, all lived in Nashville, Tennessee. The investigators split CD4+ cells into a CD45RA+ naive subset and a CD45RA-negative memory subset. Sorted-subset replicate PCRs used around 0.2 ug DNA, tens of thousands of T cell genomes. Sequencing used immunoSEQ multiplex PCR; TCRdb keeps in-frame clones, though not all of them. Of over a million clones listed, around 75% are singletons. The V and J ends lost 0 bases and 6 bases, in that order; junction bases with no gene match: 5. CDR1 and CDR2 (germline): GTSNPN, SVGIG (reference sequence). This CDR3 has 15 amino acids.

This receptor was taken from a young man in good health. Source material: memory CD4+ T cells sorted from blood. Subset reported: CD45RA-negative fraction. The chain combines TRBV30 with TRBJ2-3; 11 bases line up with TRBD2. The CDR3 coding sequence is TGTGCCTGGAGTGTACACACTAGCGGGAGTGATACGCAGTATTTT. It translates to CAWSVHTSGSDTQYF. Drawing the rest from reference TRBV30 and TRBJ2-3, the complete variable domain is SQTIHQWPATLVQPVGSPLSLECTVEGTSNPNLYWYRQAAGRGLQLLFYSVGIGQISSEVPQNLSASRPQDRQFILSSKKLLLSDSGFYLCAWSVHTSGSDTQYFGPGTRLTVL.